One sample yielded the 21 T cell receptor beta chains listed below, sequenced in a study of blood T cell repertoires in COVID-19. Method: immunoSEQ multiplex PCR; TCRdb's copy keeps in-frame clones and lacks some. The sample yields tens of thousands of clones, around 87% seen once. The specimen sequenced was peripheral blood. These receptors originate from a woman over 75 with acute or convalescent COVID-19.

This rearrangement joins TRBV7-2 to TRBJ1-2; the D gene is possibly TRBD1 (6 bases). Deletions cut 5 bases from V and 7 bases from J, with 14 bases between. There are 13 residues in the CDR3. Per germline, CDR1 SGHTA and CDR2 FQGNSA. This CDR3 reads CASSGRQVAGYTF. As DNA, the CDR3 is TGTGCCAGCAGCGGCAGACAGGTCGCTGGCTACACCTTC.

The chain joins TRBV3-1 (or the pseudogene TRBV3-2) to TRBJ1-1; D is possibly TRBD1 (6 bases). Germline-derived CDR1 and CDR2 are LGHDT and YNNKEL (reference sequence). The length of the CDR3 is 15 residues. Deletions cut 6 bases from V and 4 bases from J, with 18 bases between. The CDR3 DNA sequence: TGTGCCAGCAGTCTCCCGAAAACAGGGCCCACTGAAGCTTTCTTT. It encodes CASSLPKTGPTEAFF.

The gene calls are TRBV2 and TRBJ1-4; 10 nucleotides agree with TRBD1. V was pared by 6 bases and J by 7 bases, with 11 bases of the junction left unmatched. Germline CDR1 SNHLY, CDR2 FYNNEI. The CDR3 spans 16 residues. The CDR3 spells CASSGQGVMISEKLFF. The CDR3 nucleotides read TGTGCCAGCAGCGGACAGGGGGTAATGATTAGTGAAAAACTGTTTTTT.

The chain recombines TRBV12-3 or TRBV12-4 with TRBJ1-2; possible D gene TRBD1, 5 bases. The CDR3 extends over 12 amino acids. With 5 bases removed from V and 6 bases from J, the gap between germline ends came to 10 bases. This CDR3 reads CASSLGGDGYTF. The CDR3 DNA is TGTGCCAGCAGTCTTGGAGGGGATGGCTACACCTTC.

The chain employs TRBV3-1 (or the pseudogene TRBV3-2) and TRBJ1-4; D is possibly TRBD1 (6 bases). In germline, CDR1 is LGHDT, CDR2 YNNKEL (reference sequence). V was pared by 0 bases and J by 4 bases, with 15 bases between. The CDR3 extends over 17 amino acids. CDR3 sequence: CASSQDRPGAGNEKLFF. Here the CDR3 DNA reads TGTGCCAGCAGCCAAGATCGCCCAGGGGCCGGTAATGAAAAACTGTTTTTT.

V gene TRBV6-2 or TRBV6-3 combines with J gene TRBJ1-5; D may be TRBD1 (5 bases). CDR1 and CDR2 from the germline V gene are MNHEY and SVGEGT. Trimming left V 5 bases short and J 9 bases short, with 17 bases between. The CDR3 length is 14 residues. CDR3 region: CASSVDSVGRPQHF. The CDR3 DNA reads TGTGCCAGCAGTGTTGACAGCGTTGGTCGGCCCCAGCATTTT.

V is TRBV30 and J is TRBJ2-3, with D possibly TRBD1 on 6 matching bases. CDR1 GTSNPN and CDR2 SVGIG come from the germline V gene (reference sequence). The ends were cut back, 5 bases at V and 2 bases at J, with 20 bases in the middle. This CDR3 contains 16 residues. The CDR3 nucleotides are TGTGCCTGGGGGGGTGGCCGGACAGTGGCCACAGATACGCAGTATTTT. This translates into CAWGGGRTVATDTQYF.

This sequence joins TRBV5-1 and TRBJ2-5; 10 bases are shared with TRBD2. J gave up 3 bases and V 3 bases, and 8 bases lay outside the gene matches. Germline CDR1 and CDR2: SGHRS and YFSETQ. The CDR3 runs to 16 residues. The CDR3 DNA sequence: TGCGCCAGCAGCTCTGGAGGGCTAGCGGGAGAAGAGACCCAGTACTTC. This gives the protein CASSSGGLAGEETQYF. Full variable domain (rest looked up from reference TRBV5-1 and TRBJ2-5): KAGVTQTPRYLIKTRGQQVTLSCSPISGHRSVSWYQQTPGQGLQFLFEYFSETQRNKGNFPGRFSGRQFSNSRSEMNVSTLELGDSALYLCASSSGGLAGEETQYFGPGTRLLVL.

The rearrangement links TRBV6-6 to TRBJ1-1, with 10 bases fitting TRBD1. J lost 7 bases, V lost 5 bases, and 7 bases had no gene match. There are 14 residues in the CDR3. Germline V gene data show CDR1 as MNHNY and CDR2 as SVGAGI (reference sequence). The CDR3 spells CASSGTGVNGEAFF. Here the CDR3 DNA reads TGTGCCAGCAGTGGGACAGGGGTGAATGGTGAAGCTTTCTTT.

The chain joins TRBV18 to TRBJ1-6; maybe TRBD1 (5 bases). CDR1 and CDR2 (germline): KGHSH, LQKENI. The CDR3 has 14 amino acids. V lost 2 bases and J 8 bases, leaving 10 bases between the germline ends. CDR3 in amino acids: CASSPRQTDSPLHF. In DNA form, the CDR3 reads TGTGCCAGCTCACCAAGACAGACTGATTCACCCCTCCACTTT.

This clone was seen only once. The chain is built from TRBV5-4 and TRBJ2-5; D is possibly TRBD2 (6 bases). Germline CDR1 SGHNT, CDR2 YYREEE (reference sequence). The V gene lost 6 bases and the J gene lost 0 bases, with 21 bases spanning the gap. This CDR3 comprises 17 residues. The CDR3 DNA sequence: TGTGCCAGCAACGCGGGACTGGGGCGACGAAACCAAGAGACCCAGTACTTC. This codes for CASNAGLGRRNQETQYF. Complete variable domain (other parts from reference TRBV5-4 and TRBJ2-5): ETGVTQSPTHLIKTRGQQVTLRCSSQSGHNTVSWYQQALGQGPQFIFQYYREEENGRGNFPPRFSGLQFPNYSSELNVNALELDDSALYLCASNAGLGRRNQETQYFGPGTRLLVL.

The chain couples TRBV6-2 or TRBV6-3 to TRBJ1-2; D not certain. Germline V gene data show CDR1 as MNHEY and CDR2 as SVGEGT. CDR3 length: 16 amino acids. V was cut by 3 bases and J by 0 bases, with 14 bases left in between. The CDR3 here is CASSYLGEGTNYGYTF. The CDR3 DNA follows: TGTGCCAGCAGTTATCTGGGAGAGGGCACTAACTATGGCTACACCTTC.

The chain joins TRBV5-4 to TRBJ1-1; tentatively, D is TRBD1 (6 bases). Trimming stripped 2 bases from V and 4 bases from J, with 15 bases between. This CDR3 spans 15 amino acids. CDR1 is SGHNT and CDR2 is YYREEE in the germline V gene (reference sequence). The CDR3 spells CASSLGGEVATEAFF. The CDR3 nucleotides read TGTGCCAGCAGCTTAGGGGGGGAGGTGGCCACTGAAGCTTTCTTT.

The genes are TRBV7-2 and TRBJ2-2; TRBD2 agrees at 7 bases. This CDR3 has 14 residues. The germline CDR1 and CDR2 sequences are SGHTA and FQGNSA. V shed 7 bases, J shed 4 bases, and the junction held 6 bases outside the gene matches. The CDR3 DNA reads TGTGCCAGCATTGGCGGGGGAAGCACCGGGGAGCTGTTTTTT. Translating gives CASIGGGSTGELFF.

The CDR3: CSVARVSNEKLFF. In nucleotides, the CDR3 is TGCAGCGTTGCCAGGGTTTCTAATGAAAAACTGTTTTTT. The rearrangement uses TRBV29-1 and TRBJ1-4; possible D gene TRBD1, 5 bases. Per germline, CDR1 SQVTM and CDR2 ANQGSEA. The V gene lost 4 bases and the J gene lost 3 bases, with 9 bases spanning the gap. The CDR3 extends over 13 amino acids. Based on the CDR3 plus reference TRBV29-1 and TRBJ1-4, the full variable domain is SAVISQKPSRDICQRGTSLTIQCQVDSQVTMMFWYRQQPGQSLTLIATANQGSEATYESGFVIDKFPISRPNLTFSTLTVSNMSPEDSSIYLCSVARVSNEKLFFGSGTQLSVL.

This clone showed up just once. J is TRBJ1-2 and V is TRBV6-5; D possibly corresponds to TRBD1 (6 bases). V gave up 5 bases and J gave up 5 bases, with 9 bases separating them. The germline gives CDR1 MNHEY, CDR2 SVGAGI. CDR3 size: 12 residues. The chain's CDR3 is CASSTRGYGYTF. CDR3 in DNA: TGTGCCAGCAGTACGAGGGGGTATGGCTACACCTTC.

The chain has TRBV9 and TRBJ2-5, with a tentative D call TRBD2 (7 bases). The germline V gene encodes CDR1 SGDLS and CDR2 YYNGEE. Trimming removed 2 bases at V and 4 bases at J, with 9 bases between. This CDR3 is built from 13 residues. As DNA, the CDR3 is TGTGCCAGCAGCGTTGCGGGGGCAGAGACCCAGTACTTC. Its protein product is CASSVAGAETQYF.

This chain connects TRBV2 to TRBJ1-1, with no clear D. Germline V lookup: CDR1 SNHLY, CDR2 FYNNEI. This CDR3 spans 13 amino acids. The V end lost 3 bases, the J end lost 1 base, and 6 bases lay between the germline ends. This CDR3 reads CASSDMANTEAFF. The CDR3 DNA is TGTGCCAGCAGTGATATGGCGAACACTGAAGCTTTCTTT.

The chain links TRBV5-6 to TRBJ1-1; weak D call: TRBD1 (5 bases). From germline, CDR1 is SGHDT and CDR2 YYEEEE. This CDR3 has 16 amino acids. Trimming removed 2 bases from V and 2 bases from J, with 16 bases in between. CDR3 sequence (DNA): TGTGCCAGCAGCTTCGCGGGGCCGAGTCACAACACTGAAGCTTTCTTT. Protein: CASSFAGPSHNTEAFF.

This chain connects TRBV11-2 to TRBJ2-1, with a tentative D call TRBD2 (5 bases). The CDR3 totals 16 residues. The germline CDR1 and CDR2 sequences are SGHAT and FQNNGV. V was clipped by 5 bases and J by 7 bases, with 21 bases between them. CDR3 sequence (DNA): TGTGCCAGCAGCCCCCAGGTAGGTAGCGTCAGGAATGAGCAGTTCTTC. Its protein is CASSPQVGSVRNEQFF.

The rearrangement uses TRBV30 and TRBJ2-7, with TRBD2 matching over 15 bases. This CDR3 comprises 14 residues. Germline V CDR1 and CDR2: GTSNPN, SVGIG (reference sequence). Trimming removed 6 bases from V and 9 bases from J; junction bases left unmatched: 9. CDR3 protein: CACLPGLAGGLQYF. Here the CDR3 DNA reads TGTGCCTGCCTCCCCGGACTAGCGGGAGGGTTGCAGTACTTC.